Sequencing of this T cell receptor (beta chain) was carried out in a study of cytomegalovirus exposure and HLA in healthy donors. PCR primers comprised 60 Vbeta and 13 Jbeta primers. The data were produced by immunoSEQ multiplex PCR, yet TCRdb's version contains in-frame clones alone and is incomplete. Among approximately 150,000 clones listed, approximately 80% were seen once. In regard to this clone: What it binds is not known.

Regarding the study as a whole: A list of roughly 180 TCR beta chains associated with cytomegalovirus was given. The authors judged a highly shared variant cluster likely a sequencing artifact. Rarity marked most TCR sequences, yet some public TCRs occurred in many donors.

The ends lost 5 bases at V and 8 bases at J; junction bases unmatched: 11. Looked up from germline, CDR1 is SEHNR and CDR2 is FQNEAQ (reference sequence). The CDR3 sequence is 14 residues long. The chain links TRBV7-9 to TRBJ1-1, with 7 bases that match TRBD1. What was sequenced was PBMCs. This receptor was taken from a woman in her forties in good health and CMV-seronegative. As DNA, the CDR3 is TGTGCCAGCAGCCGAGAGAGACAGGGATTCGAAGCTTTCTTT. It yields the protein CASSRERQGFEAFF. The full variable domain, completed using reference TRBV7-9 and TRBJ1-1, is DTGVSQNPRHKITKRGQNVTFRCDPISEHNRLYWYRQTLGQGPEFLTYFQNEAQLEKSRLLSDRFSAERPKGSFSTLEIQRTEQGDSAMYLCASSRERQGFEAFFGQGTRLTVV.